Sequencing of this T cell receptor (beta chain) was carried out in a study of blood T cell repertoires in COVID-19. The CDR3 totals 15 residues. Germline V gene data show CDR1 as SQVTM and CDR2 as ANQGSEA. Trimming took 1 base from V and 4 from J; bases not matched to a gene: 8. TCRdb's copy holds only in-frame clones and misses some; the assay was immunoSEQ multiplex PCR. The data hold about 40,000 clones, with about four fifths observed a single time. Material for sequencing was peripheral blood. The V call is TRBV29-1, the J call TRBJ1-2; 8 bases line up with TRBD1. This sequence originates from an older woman with acute or convalescent COVID-19. CDR3 in amino acids: CSVEGQGPLGYGYTF. In DNA, the CDR3 is TGCAGCGTTGAAGGACAGGGGCCACTGGGCTATGGCTACACCTTC.